This TCR beta chain was sequenced during a study of T cell responses to AZD1222 COVID-19 vaccine. Overall study context: Second doses at about 4 or about 12 weeks were pooled.

CDR1 SGHTA and CDR2 FQGNSA come from the germline V gene. Between the trimmed V and J ends, which lost 5 bases and 7 bases, there was a span of 18 bases. The CDR3 spans 15 residues. Study conclusions and caveats: There were mostly white British donors and more females than males, and clonal diversity was possibly underestimated.

TCRdb's table, derived via immunoSEQ multiplex PCR, lists solely in-frame clones and lacks some. The data contain about 120,000 clones, about 92% of them singletons. Points on this clone: Antigen: not known.

The source of this sequence is an adult in good health. The chain uses TRBV7-2 and TRBJ2-1; the D is unclear. The source material was peripheral blood, sampled on day 0 of AZD1222 vaccination. The CDR3 bases are TGTGCCAGCAGCCCCGGACGGACCACGAGGAATGAGCAGTTCTTC. This gives the protein CASSPGRTTRNEQFF.